This TCR beta chain appears in the sequencing data of a study of T cells in Graves' hyperthyroidism and ophthalmopathy. Study-level findings and limits: Model predictions of ophthalmopathy came a median 6.5 months before onset. Blood shared most expanded thyroid clonotypes above 0.001.

The table lists this clonotype with a few counts. The target antigen is unknown. Using RNA transcripts as the source, TCR beta CDR3 regions were amplified. First-round RT-PCR targeting the TCR CDR3 was performed with the HTBI primer set. TCRdb recomputed calls from the multiplex PCR reads with MiXCR, one row per CDR3 protein. The data contain approximately 640,000 distinct CDR3 sequences, roughly 45% of them singletons. Germline V CDR1 and CDR2: KGHDR, SFDVKD. V gave up 1 base and J gave up 0 bases, with 8 bases separating them. CDR3 length: 16 residues. Uncontrolled infection, other autoimmune disease, pregnancy or lactation disqualified patients from enrolment.

Sequencing used peripheral blood or thyroid tissue (not recorded which). This chain joins TRBV24-1 and TRBJ2-2; no reliable D call. The TCR sequence derives from an adult man with Graves' disease, either hyperthyroidism or ophthalmopathy (not recorded which). This CDR3 is CATSDFGQSNTGELFF. In nucleotides, the CDR3 is TGTGCCACCAGTGATTTTGGCCAGTCGAACACCGGGGAGCTGTTTTTT.